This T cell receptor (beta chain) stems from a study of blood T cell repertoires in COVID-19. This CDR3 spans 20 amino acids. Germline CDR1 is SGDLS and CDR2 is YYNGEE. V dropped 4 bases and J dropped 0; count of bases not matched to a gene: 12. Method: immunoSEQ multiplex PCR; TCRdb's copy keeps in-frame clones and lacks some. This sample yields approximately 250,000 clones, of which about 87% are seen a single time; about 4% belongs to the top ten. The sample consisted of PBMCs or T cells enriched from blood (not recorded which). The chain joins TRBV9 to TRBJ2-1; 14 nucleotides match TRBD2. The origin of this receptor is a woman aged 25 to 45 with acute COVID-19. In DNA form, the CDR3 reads TGTGCCAGCAGCACTGCCGGGACTAGCGGGAGCTTTAGCTCCTACAATGAGCAGTTCTTC. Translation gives CASSTAGTSGSFSSYNEQFF.